This passage covers 13 T cell receptor beta chains from one sample sequenced in a study of shared clonotypes between healthy human individuals. Only in-frame clones appear in the TCRdb table, and some are missing; sequencing was by immunoSEQ multiplex PCR. The sample holds over 400,000 clones, around 85% seen once. Sequencing was performed on PBMCs. The source is a woman in her forties in good health. Some clones in this sample may be carry-over from other donors' samples.

Notes on this clone: With only one base between it and a far larger clone, this is likely a read error. In DNA, the CDR3 is TGTGCCACCAGTGATTTAGCGGGTCATGAGCAGTACTTC. Amino acids: CATSDLAGHEQYF. The chain has TRBV10-3 and TRBJ2-7; 7 bases map to TRBD2. This CDR3 has 13 amino acids. The germline CDR1 and CDR2 sequences are ENHRY and SYGVKD.

The chain carries TRBV19 and TRBJ2-7; D unclear. Deletions cut 3 bases from V and 5 bases from J, with 14 bases between. The CDR3 has 14 amino acids. Germline V gene sequence: CDR1 LNHDA, CDR2 SQIVND (reference sequence). The CDR3, as DNA: TGTGCCAGTAGTATTGCGGCAACCATTGACGAGCAGTACTTC. The encoded protein is CASSIAATIDEQYF. The entire variable domain, with the rest obtained from reference TRBV19 and TRBJ2-7, is as follows: DGGITQSPKYLFRKEGQNVTLSCEQNLNHDAMYWYRQDPGQGLRLIYYSQIVNDFQKGDIAEGYSVSREKKESFPLTVTSAQKNPTAFYLCASSIAATIDEQYFGPGTRLTVT.

The rearrangement joins TRBV5-4 to TRBJ2-7; D possibly corresponds to TRBD1 (6 bases). The CDR3 length is 15 residues. Germline CDR1 reads SGHNT; CDR2 reads YYREEE (reference sequence). V lost 5 bases and J lost 1, with 16 bases in between. DNA of the CDR3: TGTGCCAGCAGTAAAACTGCCGGGACATCCTACGAGCAGTACTTC. This translates into CASSKTAGTSYEQYF.

This rearrangement joins TRBV9 to TRBJ1-4; D gene ambiguous. V was cut by 0 bases and J by 1 base, with 4 bases left in between. This CDR3 has 14 residues. Germline CDR1 reads SGDLS; CDR2 reads YYNGEE. CDR3 in amino acids: CASSVEITNEKLFF. Written as DNA, the CDR3 is TGTGCCAGCAGCGTAGAAATAACTAATGAAAAACTGTTTTTT.

The chain has TRBV5-1 and TRBJ2-7, with a tentative D call TRBD1 (5 bases). V was clipped by 0 bases and J by 0 bases, with 13 bases between them. Germline V CDR1 and CDR2: SGHRS, YFSETQ. CDR3 size: 16 residues. For the CDR3, the DNA is TGCGCCAGCAGCTTGGGGGGTGTCAGGGCCTCCTACGAGCAGTACTTC. Its protein product is CASSLGGVRASYEQYF.

V usage is TRBV7-6 and J usage is TRBJ2-5; D is perhaps TRBD2 (6 bases). CDR1 SGHVS and CDR2 FNYEAQ come from the germline V gene. V shed 3 bases and J shed 10 bases, with 15 bases lying between them. The CDR3 runs 13 residues. CDR3 in DNA: TGTGCCAGCAGCTTTTCAGCGGGTGGACGCCAGTACTTC. Protein: CASSFSAGGRQYF. Drawing the rest from reference TRBV7-6 and TRBJ2-5, the complete variable domain is GAGVSQSPRYKVTKRGQDVALRCDPISGHVSLYWYRQALGQGPEFLTYFNYEAQQDKSGLPNDRFSAERPEGSISTLTIQRTEQRDSAMYRCASSFSAGGRQYFGPGTRLLVL.

The chain employs TRBV7-3 and TRBJ2-1, with 8 bases lining up with TRBD2. The CDR3 is 15 amino acids. V lost 8 bases to trimming and J lost 1 base; unmatched junction nucleotides: 7. The germline V gene has CDR1 SGHTA and CDR2 FQGTGA. The CDR3 sequence is CASRLRGGSYNEQFF. The CDR3 DNA sequence: TGTGCCAGCCGCCTCCGGGGGGGTTCCTACAATGAGCAGTTCTTC. The entire variable domain, with the rest obtained from reference TRBV7-3 and TRBJ2-1, is as follows: GAGVSQTPSNKVTEKGKYVELRCDPISGHTALYWYRQSLGQGPEFLIYFQGTGAADDSGLPNDRFFAVRPEGSVSTLKIQRTERGDSAVYLCASRLRGGSYNEQFFGPGTRLTVL.

At least ten counts were recorded for this clone. The chain recombines TRBV18 with TRBJ2-2; 13 positions match TRBD2. Germline loops: CDR1 KGHSH, CDR2 LQKENI. The CDR3 has 15 residues. V lost 3 bases and J lost 6; bases outside the gene matches: 1. The CDR3, as DNA: TGTGCCAGCTCACCGGGACTAGCGGGATCCGGGGAGCTGTTTTTT. Protein product: CASSPGLAGSGELFF.

The rearrangement uses TRBV5-4 and TRBJ2-7; the D gene could be TRBD1 or TRBD2 (5 bases each). Germline CDR1 is SGHNT and CDR2 is YYREEE (reference sequence). V gave up 2 bases and J gave up 6 bases, with 12 bases separating them. The CDR3 length is 13 residues. This CDR3 is CASSFRGAREQYF. The CDR3 DNA reads as TGTGCCAGCAGCTTTCGGGGCGCTCGCGAGCAGTACTTC.

The chain employs TRBV5-1 and TRBJ2-7; D may be TRBD2 (5 bases). The V end was cut by 2 bases, the J end by 0 bases, with 12 bases between. Germline values: CDR1 SGHRS, CDR2 YFSETQ. This CDR3 region has 15 residues. The CDR3 loop is CASSLATTSSYEQYF. CDR3 nucleotides: TGCGCCAGCAGCTTAGCGACTACCAGCTCCTACGAGCAGTACTTC.

This clone was seen many times. The chain combines TRBV19 with TRBJ1-2; 9 nucleotides agree with TRBD1. CDR3 length: 13 residues. The germline gives CDR1 LNHDA, CDR2 SQIVND (reference sequence). V shed 9 bases, J shed 8 bases, and the junction held 10 bases outside the gene matches. The CDR3 reads CASTTRDRVGYTF. The CDR3 nucleotides read TGTGCCAGCACAACCCGGGACAGGGTCGGCTACACCTTC. The entire variable domain, with the rest obtained from reference TRBV19 and TRBJ1-2, is as follows: DGGITQSPKYLFRKEGQNVTLSCEQNLNHDAMYWYRQDPGQGLRLIYYSQIVNDFQKGDIAEGYSVSREKKESFPLTVTSAQKNPTAFYLCASTTRDRVGYTFGSGTRLTVV.

This clone occurred many times. The genes are TRBV7-2 and TRBJ1-1; D is ambiguous. The germline gives CDR1 SGHTA, CDR2 FQGNSA. The length of the CDR3 is 15 residues. The V end lost 1 base, the J end lost 4 bases, and 13 bases lay between the germline ends. The chain's CDR3 is CASSLGRQFSTEAFF. CDR3 sequence (DNA): TGTGCCAGCAGCTTAGGAAGGCAGTTTAGCACTGAAGCTTTCTTT.

Turning to this clone: It differs at one base from a far larger clone, so likely a read error. This sample also contains other DNA sequences that code for the same CDR3. CDR3 DNA sequence: TGTGCCAGCAGTTTAACAGATACGCAGTATTTT. It specifies CASSLTDTQYF. The chain employs TRBV2 and TRBJ2-3; D not certain. V was trimmed by 5 bases and J by 3 bases, leaving 3 bases between them. CDR1 and CDR2 (germline): SNHLY, FYNNEI. CDR3 size: 11 residues.